This is a list of T cell receptor beta chains from one sample in a study of metastatic and nonmetastatic thyroid tumors. TCRdb re-called the PCR reads with MiXCR. The table includes thousands of clones, over 20% detected once. Sequencing was carried out using adjacent normal tissue. These receptors were taken from a female donor with papillary thyroid cancer or a benign thyroid nodule (not recorded which). Some clones in this sample may be carry-over from other donors' samples. CDR3s include the opening cysteine and the closing phenylalanine or tryptophan. The D gene is left open where the match is weak. Rows give clone size only sometimes, using once, few, many, or a class for an expanded clone.

D,J,size,V,DNA,CDR3
TRBD2,TRBJ2-3,-,TRBV20-1,TGCAGTGCTCAGGGGGGCAGGACTAGCGGGAGTGAAGATACGCAGTATTTT,CSAQGGRTSGSEDTQYF
TRBD2,TRBJ2-1,-,TRBV7-2,TGTGCCAGCAGCTTAGCGGGGGGGGTCTCCTACAATGAGCAGTTCTTC,CASSLAGGVSYNEQFF
-,TRBJ1-4,many,TRBV30,TGTGCCTGGAGTGCTCGGGGGCTGGGTGAAAAACTGTTTTTT,CAWSARGLGEKLFF
TRBD1,TRBJ2-1,-,TRBV12-3/TRBV12-4,TGTGCCAGCAGCTACAGCCGCCGGGACAGGGGAGTACAGTTCTTC,CASSYSRRDRGVQFF
-,TRBJ2-7,-,TRBV10-3,TGTGCCATCAGTTACTCAGCGGAAGGAACATACGGGCAGTACTTC,CAISYSAEGTYGQYF
-,TRBJ1-2,few,TRBV27,TGTGCCAGCAGTGATCGGGAATATACCGCTAGGAATGGCTACACCTTC,CASSDREYTARNGYTF
-,TRBJ1-2,medium-sized,TRBV6-1,TGTGCCAGCAGTTCTCTGACAGGAAAATATGGCTACACCTTC,CASSSLTGKYGYTF
-,TRBJ1-1,-,TRBV7-8,TGTGCCAGCAGCTTAGACAGGGTTGCGAACACTGAAGCTTTCTTT,CASSLDRVANTEAFF
-,TRBJ2-3,-,TRBV6-2/TRBV6-3,TGTGCCAGCAGTTACGGGTGGTACACAGATACTCAGTATTTT,CASSYGWYTDTQYF
TRBD1,TRBJ2-5,-,TRBV6-4,TGTGCCAGTCGGGACAGGGGGCTCCAAGAGACCCAGTACTTC,CASRDRGLQETQYF
-,TRBJ2-7,few,TRBV6-1,TGTGCCAGCAGTCCCCGGTCCCCACCCTACGAGCAGTACTTC,CASSPRSPPYEQYF
-,TRBJ1-2,-,TRBV12-3/TRBV12-4,TGTGCCAGCAGACGGAACGAACGAGCTAACTATGGCTACACCTTC,CASRRNERANYGYTF
TRBD1,TRBJ1-1,large,TRBV28,TGTGCCAGCAGTTTATACACAGGGGCAGAAGCTTTCTTT,CASSLYTGAEAFF
-,TRBJ2-1,-,TRBV5-1,TGCGCCAGCAGCTTGGAGGGGTGGGCGAATGAGCAGTTCTTC,CASSLEGWANEQFF
-,TRBJ2-1,many,TRBV9,TGTGCCAGCAGCGTAGTAGGGGGGTCCTACAATGAGCAGTTCTTC,CASSVVGGSYNEQFF
TRBD2,TRBJ2-2,-,TRBV5-1,TGCGCCAGCAGCCCTGGGACTAGCGGGAGAAGGACCGGGGAGCTGTTTTTT,CASSPGTSGRRTGELFF
-,TRBJ1-5,-,TRBV20-1,TGCAGTGCTTCAATACCAGAGATTTATAGCAATCAGCCCCAGCATTTT,CSASIPEIYSNQPQHF
TRBD2,TRBJ2-3,few,TRBV5-4,TGTGCCAGCAGCTTGCAGCTAGCGGGAGGGAACACAGATACGCAGTATTTT,CASSLQLAGGNTDTQYF
TRBD2,TRBJ2-3,medium-sized,TRBV6-2/TRBV6-3,TGTGCCAGCAGTTACGGGAGGGACACAGATACGCAGTATTTT,CASSYGRDTDTQYF
-,TRBJ2-2,many,TRBV5-6,TGTGCCAGCAGCTTGGGGAGATCCCCCCACAGTGGCGGGGAGCTGTTTTTT,CASSLGRSPHSGGELFF
-,TRBJ1-1,-,TRBV24-1,TGTGCCACCTGGAGGCCTCTGAACACTGGAGCTTTCTTT,CATWRPLNTGAFF
-,TRBJ1-6,-,TRBV11-2,TGTGCCAGCAGCTTATGGTTCAGGAGGAGTCATAATTCACCCCTCCACTTT,CASSLWFRRSHNSPLHF
TRBD2,TRBJ2-3,few,TRBV6-1,TGTGCCAGCAGGGAGACTAGCGGGTTAGATACGCAGTATTTT,CASRETSGLDTQYF
-,TRBJ2-2,many,TRBV30,TGTGCCTGGAGTGTACTGCCAGGGAGGCTCACCGGGGAGCTGTTTTTT,CAWSVLPGRLTGELFF
TRBD1,TRBJ1-5,medium-sized,TRBV6-2/TRBV6-3,TGTGCCAGCAGTTACAGTCCATGGACAGGGGGCAGTCAGCCCCAGCATTTT,CASSYSPWTGGSQPQHF
-,TRBJ1-1,many,TRBV18,TGTGCCAGCTCACCAAACAGGAACACTGAAGCTTTCTTT,CASSPNRNTEAFF
TRBD1,TRBJ1-1,few,TRBV20-1,TGCAGTGCTAAGAAGACAGGGAGGACTGAAGCTTTCTTT,CSAKKTGRTEAFF
TRBD1,TRBJ1-2,-,TRBV19,TGTGCCACCCTGGTGGGGACAGGGGGGAGAGATGGCTACACCTTC,CATLVGTGGRDGYTF
-,TRBJ2-2,-,TRBV20-1,TGCAGTGCTAGAGATTTCTTCGCCACCGGGGAGCTGTTTTTT,CSARDFFATGELFF
-,TRBJ2-2,-,TRBV5-1,TGCGCCAGCAGCTTTGGCCATCGTGATCTCACCGGGGAGCTGTTTTTT,CASSFGHRDLTGELFF
-,TRBJ1-1,-,TRBV6-1,TGTGCCAGCAGTAAGGGGACATATACGAACACTGAAGCTTTCTTT,CASSKGTYTNTEAFF
-,TRBJ2-5,many,TRBV20-1,TGCAGTGCTAGAGATTTCCTACGGATCCAAGAGACCCAGTACTTC,CSARDFLRIQETQYF
TRBD1,TRBJ1-1,large,TRBV6-1,TGTGCCAGCAGGAAGGGGGCAGATACGAACACTGAAGCTTTCTTT,CASRKGADTNTEAFF
TRBD2,TRBJ2-5,-,TRBV20-1,TGCAGTGCTCGACGACTAGCGGGAGCTGAGACCCAGTACTTC,CSARRLAGAETQYF
TRBD2,TRBJ2-1,many,TRBV29-1,TGCAGCGTTGAAGATCTTAGCGGGAGGGTATCTAGCAATGAGCAGTTCTTC,CSVEDLSGRVSSNEQFF
TRBD1,TRBJ1-1,few,TRBV12-3/TRBV12-4,TGTGCCAGCAGTTTAGGGACAGGGAACACTGAAGCTTTCTTT,CASSLGTGNTEAFF
TRBD2,TRBJ2-3,medium-sized,TRBV19,TGTGCCAGTAGTTCACGTCGGGAGGGTACGCAGTATTTT,CASSSRREGTQYF
-,TRBJ1-5,-,TRBV5-1,TGCGCCAGCAGTCAAACCCTTGGGGGCAATCAGCCCCAGCATTTT,CASSQTLGGNQPQHF
TRBD2,TRBJ2-1,medium-sized,TRBV19,TGTGCCAGTAGCGGGGAGGGTATTTTGGATGAGCAGTTCTTC,CASSGEGILDEQFF
-,TRBJ1-5,-,TRBV2,TGTGCCAGCAGTGGGAGGTGGGGGGTGAGCGATCAGCCCCAGCATTTT,CASSGRWGVSDQPQHF
TRBD1,TRBJ1-1,many,TRBV5-4,TGTGCCAGCAGCTCCTCACGACAGGGGAGAACTGAAGCTTTCTTT,CASSSSRQGRTEAFF
-,TRBJ2-7,-,TRBV12-3/TRBV12-4,TGTGCCAGCAGTTTATTTATCCCCGAGCAGTACTTC,CASSLFIPEQYF
TRBD2,TRBJ2-2,medium-sized,TRBV6-1,TGTGCCACCCCTGGAGGCGGGGGAACCGGGGAGCTGTTTTTT,CATPGGGGTGELFF
-,TRBJ1-6,medium-sized,TRBV30,TGTGCCTGGAAGTCAAAATCACCCCTCCACTTT,CAWKSKSPLHF
-,TRBJ2-2,many,TRBV13,TGTGCCAGCAGCTTAGGGGAGCTGAACACCGGGGAGCTGTTTTTT,CASSLGELNTGELFF
-,TRBJ1-1,-,TRBV7-2,TGTGCCAGCAGCTTAGAACCCGACAGTAAAACTGAAGCTTTCTTT,CASSLEPDSKTEAFF
-,TRBJ1-2,-,TRBV11-2,TGTGCCAGCAGCTTAGAGGGGGGCTATGGCTACACCTTC,CASSLEGGYGYTF
TRBD1,TRBJ1-2,medium-sized,TRBV7-9,TGTGCCAGCAGCACCGGACAGGGGCGCTATGGCTACACCTTC,CASSTGQGRYGYTF
-,TRBJ1-1,-,TRBV5-1,TGCGCCAGCTATTCCCAAGAGAACACTGAAGCTTTCTTT,CASYSQENTEAFF
TRBD1,TRBJ1-5,-,TRBV6-5,TGTGCCAGCAGCCCCGGGACAGGTAATTTTCAGGGCAATCAGCCCCAGCATTTT,CASSPGTGNFQGNQPQHF
-,TRBJ1-2,-,TRBV27,TGTGCCAGCTGGTTATCGGACAGTGTAGGCTACACCTTC,CASWLSDSVGYTF
-,TRBJ2-2,-,TRBV7-2,TGTGCCAGCAGCACAGATGGGCTCAGAGCCGGGGAGCTGTTTTTT,CASSTDGLRAGELFF
-,TRBJ1-5,-,TRBV20-1,TGCAGTGCTCCCGACAGGAGCAATCAGCCCCAGCATTTT,CSAPDRSNQPQHF
TRBD2,TRBJ2-1,few,TRBV7-8,TGTGCCAGCAGCCCAGGGACTAGTCCCGATCATGAGCAGTTCTTC,CASSPGTSPDHEQFF
-,TRBJ1-1,few,TRBV10-3,TGTGTCAGCACACAGGCCGTGGCCACTGAAGCTTTCTTT,CVSTQAVATEAFF